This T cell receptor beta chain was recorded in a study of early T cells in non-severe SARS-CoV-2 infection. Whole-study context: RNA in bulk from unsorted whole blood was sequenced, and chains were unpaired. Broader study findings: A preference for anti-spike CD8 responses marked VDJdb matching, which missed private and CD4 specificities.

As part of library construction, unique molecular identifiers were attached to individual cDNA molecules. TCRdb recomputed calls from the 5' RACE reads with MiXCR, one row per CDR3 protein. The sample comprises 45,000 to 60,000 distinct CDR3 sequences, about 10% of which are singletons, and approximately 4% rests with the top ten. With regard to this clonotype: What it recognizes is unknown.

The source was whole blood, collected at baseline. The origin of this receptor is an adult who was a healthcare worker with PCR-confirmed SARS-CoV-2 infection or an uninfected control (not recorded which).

CDR3 coding DNA: TGTGCCAGCAGCGGGACAGGGACCTACGAGCAGTACTTC. It codes for CASSGTGTYEQYF. The chain employs TRBV14 and TRBJ2-7; 9 bases agree with TRBD1. V lost 5 bases to trimming and J lost 2 bases; unmatched junction nucleotides: 1. There are 13 residues in the CDR3. Germline assignment: CDR1 SGHDN and CDR2 FVKESK.